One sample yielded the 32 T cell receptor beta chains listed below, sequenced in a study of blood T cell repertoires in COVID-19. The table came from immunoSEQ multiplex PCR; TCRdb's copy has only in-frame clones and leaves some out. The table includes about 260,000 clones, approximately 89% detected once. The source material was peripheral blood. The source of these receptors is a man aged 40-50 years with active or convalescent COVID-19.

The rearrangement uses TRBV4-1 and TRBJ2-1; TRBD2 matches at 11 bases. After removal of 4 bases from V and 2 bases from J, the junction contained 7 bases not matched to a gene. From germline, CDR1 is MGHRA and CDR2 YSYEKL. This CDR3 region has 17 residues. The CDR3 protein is CASSPTPTSGAYNEQFF. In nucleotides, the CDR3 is TGCGCCAGCAGCCCAACACCGACTAGCGGGGCCTACAATGAGCAGTTCTTC.

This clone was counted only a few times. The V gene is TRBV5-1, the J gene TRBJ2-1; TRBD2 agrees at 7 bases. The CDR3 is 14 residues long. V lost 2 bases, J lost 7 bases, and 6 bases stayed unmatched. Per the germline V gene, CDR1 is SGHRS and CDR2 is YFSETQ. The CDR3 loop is CASSFGGGPNEQFF. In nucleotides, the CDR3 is TGCGCCAGCAGCTTCGGGGGAGGGCCAAATGAGCAGTTCTTC.

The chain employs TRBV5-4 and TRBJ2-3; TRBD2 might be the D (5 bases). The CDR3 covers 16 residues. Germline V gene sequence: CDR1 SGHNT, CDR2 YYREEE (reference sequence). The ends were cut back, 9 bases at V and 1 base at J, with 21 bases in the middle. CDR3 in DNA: TGTGCCACTTTCTCGACGACTAACTTAGGCACAGATACGCAGTATTTT. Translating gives CATFSTTNLGTDTQYF.

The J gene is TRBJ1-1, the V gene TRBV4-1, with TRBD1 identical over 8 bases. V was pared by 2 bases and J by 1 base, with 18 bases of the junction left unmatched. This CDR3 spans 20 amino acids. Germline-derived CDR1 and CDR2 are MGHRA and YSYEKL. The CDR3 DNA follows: TGCGCCAGCAGCCAACCGGGACTCGACAGGGGCGGGTTGGGGAACACTGAAGCTTTCTTT. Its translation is CASSQPGLDRGGLGNTEAFF.

CDR3 loop: CASITGQGAYNEQFF. Written as DNA, the CDR3 is TGTGCCAGCATCACAGGACAGGGGGCCTACAATGAGCAGTTCTTC. The chain carries TRBV5-4 and TRBJ2-1; TRBD1 matches at 10 bases. This CDR3 spans 15 amino acids. Germline V CDR1 and CDR2: SGHNT, YYREEE (reference sequence). Germline trimming cut 6 bases from V and 2 bases from J; bases unmatched to any gene: 5.

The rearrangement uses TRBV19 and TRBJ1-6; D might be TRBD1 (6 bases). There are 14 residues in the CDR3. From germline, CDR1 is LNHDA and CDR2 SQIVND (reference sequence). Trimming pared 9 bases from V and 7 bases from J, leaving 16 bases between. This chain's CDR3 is CASRVGTSNSPLHF. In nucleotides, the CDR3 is TGTGCCAGCCGGGTGGGGACATCAAATTCACCCCTCCACTTT.

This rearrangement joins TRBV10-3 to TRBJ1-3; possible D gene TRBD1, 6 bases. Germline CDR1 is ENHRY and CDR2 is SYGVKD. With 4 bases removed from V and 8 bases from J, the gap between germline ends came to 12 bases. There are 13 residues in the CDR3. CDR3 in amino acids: CAISGNREYTIYF. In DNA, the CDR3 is TGTGCCATCAGTGGGAACAGGGAATACACCATATATTTT.

For the CDR3, the DNA is TGTGCCAGCAGAACGACAGGGAGCTATGGCTACACCTTC. Amino acid sequence: CASRTTGSYGYTF. The V and J genes are TRBV28 and TRBJ1-2, with 7 bases aligning to TRBD1. The CDR3 length is 13 residues. The ends lost 6 bases at V and 4 bases at J; junction bases unmatched: 5. Germline values: CDR1 MDHEN, CDR2 SYDVKM.

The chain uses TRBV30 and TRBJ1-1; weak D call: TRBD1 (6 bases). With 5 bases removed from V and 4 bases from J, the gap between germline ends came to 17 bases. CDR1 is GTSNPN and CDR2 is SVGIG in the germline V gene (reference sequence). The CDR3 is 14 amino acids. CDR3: CAWVGTGILTEAFF. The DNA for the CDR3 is TGTGCCTGGGTTGGTACAGGGATCCTCACTGAAGCTTTCTTT.

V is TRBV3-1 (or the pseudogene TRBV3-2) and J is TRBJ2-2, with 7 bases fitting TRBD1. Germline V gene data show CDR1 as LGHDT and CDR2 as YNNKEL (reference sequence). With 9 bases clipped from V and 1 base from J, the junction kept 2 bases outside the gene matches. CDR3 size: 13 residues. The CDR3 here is CASTGVNTGELFF. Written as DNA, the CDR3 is TGTGCCAGTACAGGGGTGAACACCGGGGAGCTGTTTTTT.

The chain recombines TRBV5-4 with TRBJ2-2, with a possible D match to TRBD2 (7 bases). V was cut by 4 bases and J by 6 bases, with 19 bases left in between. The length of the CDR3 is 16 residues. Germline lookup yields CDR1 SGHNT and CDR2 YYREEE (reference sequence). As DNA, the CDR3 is TGTGCCAGCAGCCCGGCCATTGGAGGGGGGGCCGGGGAGCTGTTTTTT. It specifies CASSPAIGGGAGELFF.

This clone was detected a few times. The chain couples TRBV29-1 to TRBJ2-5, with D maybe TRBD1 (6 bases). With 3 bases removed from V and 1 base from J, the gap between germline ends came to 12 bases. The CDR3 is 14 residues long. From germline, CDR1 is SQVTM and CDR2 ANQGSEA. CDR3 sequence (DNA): TGCAGCGTTGAGCCTCTGGGGGCCCAAGAGACCCAGTACTTC. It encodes CSVEPLGAQETQYF.

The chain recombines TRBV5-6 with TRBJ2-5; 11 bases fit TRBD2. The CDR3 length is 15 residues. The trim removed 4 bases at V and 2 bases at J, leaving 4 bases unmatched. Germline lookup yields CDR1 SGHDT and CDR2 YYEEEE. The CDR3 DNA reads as TGTGCCAGCAGCGCGCGGACTAGCGGGCAAGAGACCCAGTACTTC. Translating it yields CASSARTSGQETQYF.

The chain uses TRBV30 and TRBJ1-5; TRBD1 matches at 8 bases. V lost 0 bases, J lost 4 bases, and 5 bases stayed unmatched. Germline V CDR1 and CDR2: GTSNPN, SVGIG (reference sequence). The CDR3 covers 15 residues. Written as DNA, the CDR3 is TGTGCCTGGAGTGTATTGGGACAGGATAATCAGCCCCAGCATTTT. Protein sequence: CAWSVLGQDNQPQHF. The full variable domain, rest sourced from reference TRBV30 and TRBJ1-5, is SQTIHQWPATLVQPVGSPLSLECTVEGTSNPNLYWYRQAAGRGLQLLFYSVGIGQISSEVPQNLSASRPQDRQFILSSKKLLLSDSGFYLCAWSVLGQDNQPQHFGDGTRLSIL.

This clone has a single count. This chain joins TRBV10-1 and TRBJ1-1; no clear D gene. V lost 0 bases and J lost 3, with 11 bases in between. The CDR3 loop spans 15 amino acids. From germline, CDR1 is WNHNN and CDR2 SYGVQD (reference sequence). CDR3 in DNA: TGCGCCAGCAGTGAGTCGACCCGCGGGTACACTGAAGCTTTCTTT. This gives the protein CASSESTRGYTEAFF.

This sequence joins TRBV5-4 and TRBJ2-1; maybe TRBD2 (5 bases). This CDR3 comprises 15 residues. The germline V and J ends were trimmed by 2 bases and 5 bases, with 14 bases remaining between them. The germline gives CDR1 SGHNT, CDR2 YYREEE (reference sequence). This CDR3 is CASSLGLAQDNEQFF. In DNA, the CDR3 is TGTGCCAGCAGCTTAGGGCTAGCTCAGGACAATGAGCAGTTCTTC.

The DNA for the CDR3 is TGTGCCAGCAGACAACAGGGGAGCGAGCAGTACTTC. Its protein product is CASRQQGSEQYF. The chain recombines TRBV11-2 with TRBJ2-7, with 7 bases fitting TRBD1. The CDR3 totals 12 residues. Germline CDR1 is SGHAT and CDR2 is FQNNGV. Trimming at V came to 6 bases and at J to 6 bases, leaving 5 bases not matched to a gene.

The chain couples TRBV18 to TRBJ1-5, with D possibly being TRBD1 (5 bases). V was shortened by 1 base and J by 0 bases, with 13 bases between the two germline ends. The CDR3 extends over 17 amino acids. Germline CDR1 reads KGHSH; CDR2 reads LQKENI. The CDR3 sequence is CASSPRSGGSSNQPQHF. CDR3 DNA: TGTGCCAGCTCACCACGATCGGGGGGGAGTAGCAATCAGCCCCAGCATTTT. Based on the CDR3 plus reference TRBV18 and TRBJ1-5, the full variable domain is NAGVMQNPRHLVRRRGQEARLRCSPMKGHSHVYWYRQLPEEGLKFMVYLQKENIIDESGMPKERFSAEFPKEGPSILRIQQVVRGDSAAYFCASSPRSGGSSNQPQHFGDGTRLSIL.

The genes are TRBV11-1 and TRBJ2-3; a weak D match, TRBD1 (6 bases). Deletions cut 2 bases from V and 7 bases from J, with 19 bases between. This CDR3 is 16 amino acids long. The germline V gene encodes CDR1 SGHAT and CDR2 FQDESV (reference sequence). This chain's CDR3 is CASSLSSSGVGHTQYF. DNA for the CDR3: TGTGCCAGCAGCTTAAGCTCGTCAGGGGTCGGCCATACGCAGTATTTT.

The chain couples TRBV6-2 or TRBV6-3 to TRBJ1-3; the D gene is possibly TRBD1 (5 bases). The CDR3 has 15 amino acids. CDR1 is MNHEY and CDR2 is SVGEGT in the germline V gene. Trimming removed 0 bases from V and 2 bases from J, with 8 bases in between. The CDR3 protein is CASSYSGGTGNTIYF. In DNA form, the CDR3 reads TGTGCCAGCAGTTACTCGGGGGGAACTGGAAACACCATATATTTT.

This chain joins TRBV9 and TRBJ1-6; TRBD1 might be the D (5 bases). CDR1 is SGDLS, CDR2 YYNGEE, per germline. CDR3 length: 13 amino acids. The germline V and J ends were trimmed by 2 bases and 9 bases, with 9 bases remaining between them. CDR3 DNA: TGTGCCAGCAGCGTCGACAGTACTTCACCCCTCCACTTT. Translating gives CASSVDSTSPLHF.

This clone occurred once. The CDR3 here is CASSLTGISGNTIYF. Here the CDR3 DNA reads TGCGCCAGCAGCTTAACGGGGATTTCTGGAAACACCATATATTTT. J is TRBJ1-3 and V is TRBV5-1; D remains ambiguous. The V end lost 2 bases, the J end lost 1 base, and 10 bases lay between the germline ends. Germline V gives CDR1 SGHRS, CDR2 YFSETQ. The CDR3 consists of 15 residues.

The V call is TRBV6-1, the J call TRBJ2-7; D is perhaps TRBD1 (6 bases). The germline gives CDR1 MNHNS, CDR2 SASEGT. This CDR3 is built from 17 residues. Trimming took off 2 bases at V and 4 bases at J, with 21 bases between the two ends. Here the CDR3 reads CASSEISGWQGMYEQYF. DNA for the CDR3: TGTGCCAGCAGTGAAATAAGTGGTTGGCAGGGGATGTACGAGCAGTACTTC.

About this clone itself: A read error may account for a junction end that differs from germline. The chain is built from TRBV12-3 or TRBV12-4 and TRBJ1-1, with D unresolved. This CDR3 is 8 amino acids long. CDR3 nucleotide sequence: TGTGCCAGCAGTGACGGAGTGTTT. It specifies CASSDGVF.

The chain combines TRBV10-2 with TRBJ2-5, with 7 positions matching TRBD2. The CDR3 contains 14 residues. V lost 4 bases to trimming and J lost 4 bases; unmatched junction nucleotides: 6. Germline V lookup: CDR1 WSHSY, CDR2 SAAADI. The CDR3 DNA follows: TGCGCCAGCAGTGGGACTAGTAGAGGAGAGACCCAGTACTTC. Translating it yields CASSGTSRGETQYF.

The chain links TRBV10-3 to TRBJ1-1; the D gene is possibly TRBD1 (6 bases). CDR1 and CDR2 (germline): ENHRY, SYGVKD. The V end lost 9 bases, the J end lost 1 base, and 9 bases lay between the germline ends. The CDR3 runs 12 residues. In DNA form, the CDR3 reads TGTGCCATTAGACAGGCGAACACTGAAGCTTTCTTT. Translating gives CAIRQANTEAFF.

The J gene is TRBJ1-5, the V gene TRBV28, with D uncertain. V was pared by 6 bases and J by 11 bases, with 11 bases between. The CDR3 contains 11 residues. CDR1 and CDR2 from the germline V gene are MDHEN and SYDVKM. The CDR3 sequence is CASSFSSAQHF. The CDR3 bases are TGTGCCAGCAGCTTCTCCTCGGCCCAGCATTTT. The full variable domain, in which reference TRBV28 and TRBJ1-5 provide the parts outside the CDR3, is DVKVTQSSRYLVKRTGEKVFLECVQDMDHENMFWYRQDPGLGLRLIYFSYDVKMKEKGDIPEGYSVSREKKERFSLILESASTNQTSMYLCASSFSSAQHFGDGTRLSIL.

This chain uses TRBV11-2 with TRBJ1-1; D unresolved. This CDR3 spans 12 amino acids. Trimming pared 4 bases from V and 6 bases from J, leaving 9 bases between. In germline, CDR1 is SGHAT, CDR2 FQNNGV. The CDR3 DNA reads TGTGCCAGCAGCTCCCTTAGTCCTGAAGCTTTCTTT. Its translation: CASSSLSPEAFF.

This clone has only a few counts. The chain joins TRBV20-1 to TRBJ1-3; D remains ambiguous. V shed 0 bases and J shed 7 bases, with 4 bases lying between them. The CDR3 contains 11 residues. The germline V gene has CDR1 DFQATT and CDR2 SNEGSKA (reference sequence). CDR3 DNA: TGCAGTGCTAGAGATGAGAACACCATATATTTT. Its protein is CSARDENTIYF.

The CDR3 sequence is CASSTAYEQYF. The DNA of the CDR3 is TGTGCCAGTAGTACCGCCTACGAGCAGTACTTC. The rearrangement links TRBV19 to TRBJ2-7; unclear D gene. Germline CDR1 reads LNHDA; CDR2 reads SQIVND (reference sequence). CDR3 length: 11 amino acids. Between the trimmed V and J ends, which lost 4 bases and 2 bases, there was a span of 3 bases.

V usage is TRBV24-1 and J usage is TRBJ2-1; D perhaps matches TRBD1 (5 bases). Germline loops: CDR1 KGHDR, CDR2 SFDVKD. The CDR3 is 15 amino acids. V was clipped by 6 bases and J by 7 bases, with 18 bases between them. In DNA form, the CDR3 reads TGTGCCACCAGTCTTGGGCAGGGTCGCACAAATGAGCAGTTCTTC. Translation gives CATSLGQGRTNEQFF.

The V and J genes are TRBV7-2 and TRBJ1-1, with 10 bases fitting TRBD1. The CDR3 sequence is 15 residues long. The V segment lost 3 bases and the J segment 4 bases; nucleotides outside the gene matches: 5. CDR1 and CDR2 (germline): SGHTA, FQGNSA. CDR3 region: CASSFLGDRGTEAFF. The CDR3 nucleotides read TGTGCCAGCAGCTTTTTAGGGGACAGGGGCACTGAAGCTTTCTTT.